This TCR beta chain was recovered during a study of T cells in localized non-small cell lung cancer (dated by TCRdb to the early 2020s). Notes on the research overall: The study analyzed T cell repertoires of about 230 early-stage NSCLC patients, comparing tumors and uninvolved tumor-adjacent lungs. All 220 or so NSCLC patients in the cohort were treatment-naive and had localized lung tumors that were resected. The mean age of the NSCLC patients was about 64 years, with 120 to 150 men and 100 to 110 women. Summary of the overall study and its limitations: Higher blood T cell density associated with longer overall survival, while higher adjacent-lung clonality associated with shorter survival. Because of the exploratory design, TCR variables were selected using unadjusted p-values without false-discovery rate correction. Because multi-region sequencing of the tumors was not done, intratumor heterogeneity could not be ruled out. Uninvolved tumor-adjacent lung showed the highest T cell clonality, higher than tumor, which suggests more focused antigenic responses in the adjacent lung. Of the top 100 tumor clones, a median of 57 were detected in paired uninvolved adjacent lung; under 30 were also among that lung's top 100.

V is cut by 3 bases and J by 4 bases, and the space between the germline ends is 10 bases. As encoded in the germline V gene, CDR1 is MGHRA while CDR2 is YSYEKL. Including cysteine and phenylalanine, the CDR3 has 13 amino acids. The read is trimmed to its CDR3 DNA, 39 bases read in frame from base 1. This clone was counted between two and nine times. Its antigen specificity is not known. No much larger clone exists at a distance of one base, and base qualities are not known. The immunoSEQ Assay was used to sequence TCR beta CDR3 regions from DNA. The authors processed their data as follows. To compute T cell density, TCR beta template counts were normalized to usable DNA, which was estimated by amplifying housekeeping genes. Using the preseqR package, richness was estimated by extrapolating to 120,000 templates for tissue samples and 400,000 templates for PBMC samples. Clonality was calculated as one minus Pielou's evenness. Differential abundance testing on productive amino-acid clonotypes, with a minimum total count of 5 and an alpha of 0.1, was used to identify tissue-enriched TCRs. The Jaccard Index and the Morisita Overlap Index were used to measure repertoire overlap between compartments. GLIPH grouped TCR beta CDR3s together with public tetramer-defined viral CDR3s, and a viral motif had to include at least three viral sequences and show V-gene enrichment. The immuneACCESS repertoire file appears here via TCRdb, limited to in-frame rearrangements. These files lack a portion of the clones; in checked studies, under half of the deficit traces to unresolved V genes, and the cause of the others is not known. The D gene and trimming were derived from the DNA, and the V and J assignments and clone size from that table. This sample holds about 8,200 clones; 45% to 65% were observed only once. The top ten constitute around 8.6% of the sample.

The chain employs TRBV4-1 and TRBJ2-7, with the D call tentatively TRBD1 or TRBD2, each fitting 5 bases. Sample: lymph node tissue, taken before any cancer treatment. This TCR was sampled from a male donor aged 60 or older with stage I squamous cell lung carcinoma. The CDR3 is CASSHTEGYEQYF. The DNA sequence is given as TGCGCCAGCAGCCACACTGAGGGGTACGAGCAGTACTTC.